The text below deals with one TCR beta chain. Its antigen remains unidentified. Sample donors were healthy Caucasian individuals that came from Russia, aged 6 to 90. Peripheral blood was drawn, approximately 9.7 milliliters per donor. The data stem from a study of blood T cells in healthy people across ages. A second about 7 to 11 cycle PCR used barcoded and J-beta primers. TCRdb re-called the 5' RACE reads with MiXCR, one entry per CDR3 protein. In the table there are some 750,000 distinct CDR3 sequences, over 20% of which are singletons. Study-wide findings and caveats: Strong correlation was found linking TCR beta diversity to naive T cell percentage. Unsorted PBMC material precluded a definitive naive versus antigen-experienced comparison.

CDR3 size: 14 residues. Unmatched junction bases numbered 0, after V lost 4 bases and J lost 0 bases. Per germline, CDR1 MDHEN and CDR2 SYDVKM. Sequencing was done on a sample of blood. This sequence originates from a man in his sixties or seventies in good health. This chain links TRBV28 with TRBJ2-7; 10 positions agree with TRBD1. The CDR3 DNA sequence: TGTGCCAGCAGTTGGGACAGGGGCTCCTACGAGCAGTACTTC. The encoded protein is CASSWDRGSYEQYF.